What follows are 22 T cell receptor beta chains derived from one specimen sequenced in a study of cytotoxic CD8 clonotypes in ibrutinib-treated CLL. Clones were sequenced by immunoSEQ multiplex PCR, and TCRdb holds only the in-frame ones, with some missing. The table has some 29,000 clones, around 57% seen once. Sample: PBMCs, taken before ibrutinib treatment. These receptor sequences come from a human donor with chronic lymphocytic leukemia.

In its sample, this clone was seen once. CDR3 loop: CASSYDGNGNGYTF. CDR3 nucleotide sequence: TGTGCCAGCAGTTACGACGGGAACGGAAATGGCTACACCTTC. The chain employs TRBV6-5 and TRBJ1-2, with D hard to call. Germline CDR1 MNHEY, CDR2 SVGAGI. V was trimmed by 2 bases and J by 6 bases, leaving 13 bases between them. There are 14 residues in the CDR3.

This sequence joins TRBV7-9 and TRBJ2-2; D gene unclear. Germline assignment: CDR1 SEHNR and CDR2 FQNEAQ (reference sequence). V dropped 3 bases and J dropped 4 bases, with 9 bases sitting between them. The CDR3 is made up of 14 amino acids. The DNA of the CDR3 is TGTGCCAGCAGCTTTGAGGTCGCCACCGGGGAGCTGTTTTTT. Protein sequence: CASSFEVATGELFF.

V is TRBV6-5 and J is TRBJ1-1; tentative D call: TRBD1 (6 bases). Germline V CDR1 and CDR2: MNHEY, SVGAGI. The germline V and J ends were trimmed by 8 bases and 5 bases, with 18 bases remaining between them. The length of the CDR3 is 14 residues. The CDR3 nucleotides read TGTGCCAGCGGGAGGGGTTCGGGGGCGACTGAAGCTTTCTTT. The encoded protein is CASGRGSGATEAFF.

This clone was seen a few times. The chain couples TRBV28 to TRBJ2-7, with D perhaps TRBD2 (6 bases). Germline CDR1 reads MDHEN; CDR2 reads SYDVKM. CDR3 length: 13 amino acids. V lost 2 bases, J lost 5 bases, and 10 bases lay in between. The chain's CDR3 is CASSLGGIDEQYF. In DNA form, the CDR3 reads TGTGCCAGCAGTTTAGGCGGGATCGACGAGCAGTACTTC. Supplemented by reference TRBV28 and TRBJ2-7, the full variable domain reads DVKVTQSSRYLVKRTGEKVFLECVQDMDHENMFWYRQDPGLGLRLIYFSYDVKMKEKGDIPEGYSVSREKKERFSLILESASTNQTSMYLCASSLGGIDEQYFGPGTRLTVT.

The V gene is TRBV6-5, the J gene TRBJ2-7; D not resolved. CDR3 size: 14 residues. The V gene lost 6 bases and the J gene lost 2 bases, with 14 bases spanning the gap. CDR1 and CDR2 from the germline V gene are MNHEY and SVGAGI. Here the CDR3 DNA reads TGTGCCAGCAGCCGTACTCCATCCCCCTACGAGCAGTACTTC. Translation gives CASSRTPSPYEQYF.

This clone was counted a single time. This chain joins TRBV15 and TRBJ1-3; D gene uncertain. CDR1 and CDR2 (germline): LNHNV, YYDKDF (reference sequence). Trimming removed 2 bases from V and 0 bases from J, with 11 bases in between. The CDR3 has 16 amino acids. The CDR3 here is CATSRSMANSGNTIYF. CDR3 coding DNA: TGTGCCACCAGCAGATCCATGGCAAACTCTGGAAACACCATATATTTT.

This sequence joins TRBV7-2 and TRBJ1-2; D gene uncertain. Per the germline V gene, CDR1 is SGHTA and CDR2 is FQGNSA. The length of the CDR3 is 13 residues. With 1 base removed from V and 5 bases from J, the gap between germline ends came to 8 bases. The CDR3: CASSLGHDYGYTF. Here the CDR3 DNA reads TGTGCCAGCAGCTTAGGACATGATTATGGCTACACCTTC.

The J gene is TRBJ2-3, the V gene TRBV7-9; the D gene is possibly TRBD2 (5 bases). From germline, CDR1 is SEHNR and CDR2 FQNEAQ (reference sequence). CDR3 length equals 12 residues. The V gene lost 1 base and the J gene lost 6 bases, with 5 bases spanning the gap. The CDR3: CASSLERDTQYF. The CDR3 DNA reads as TGTGCCAGCAGCTTAGAGCGGGATACGCAGTATTTT.

This clone has just one count. This chain uses TRBV11-2 with TRBJ2-1, with 7 bases lining up with TRBD2. This CDR3 has 16 amino acids. CDR1 and CDR2 from the germline V gene are SGHAT and FQNNGV. V lost 5 bases, J lost 7 bases, and 14 bases stayed unmatched. The CDR3 DNA is TGTGCCAGCAGCCCCCGACGGGACTATGTCTCAAATGAGCAGTTCTTC. It yields the protein CASSPRRDYVSNEQFF.

This chain links TRBV28 with TRBJ2-3; TRBD1 or TRBD2 may be the D gene (5 bases each). Germline CDR1 MDHEN, CDR2 SYDVKM. The ends were cut back, 8 bases at V and 6 bases at J, with 21 bases in the middle. This CDR3 region has 15 residues. The CDR3 region is CASRKRAGGSDTQYF. The CDR3, as DNA: TGTGCCAGCCGCAAGAGGGCTGGGGGTAGTGATACGCAGTATTTT.

The chain combines TRBV6-4 with TRBJ2-2, with D possibly TRBD1 on 6 matching bases. V gave up 4 bases and J gave up 3 bases, with 6 bases separating them. Per germline, CDR1 MRHNA and CDR2 SNTAGT. This CDR3 comprises 13 residues. The DNA for the CDR3 is TGTGCCAGCAGTGCAGGGGACACCGGGGAGCTGTTTTTT. Protein: CASSAGDTGELFF.

The CDR3 loop reads CASSLDHEQYF. The CDR3 DNA reads TGTGCCAGCAGCTTAGACCACGAGCAGTACTTC. J is TRBJ2-7 and V is TRBV7-9; D gene unclear. Germline V gene lookup returns CDR1 SEHNR and CDR2 FQNEAQ (reference sequence). The length of the CDR3 is 11 residues. V lost 1 base and J lost 5, with 3 bases in between.

This clone has a handful of counts. The chain uses TRBV5-6 and TRBJ1-2; a weak D match, TRBD1 (6 bases). Trimming took 1 base from V and 2 from J, leaving 15 bases between them. The CDR3 covers 16 residues. The germline CDR1 and CDR2 sequences are SGHDT and YYEEEE. CDR3 sequence reads: CASSLITGTLNYGYTF. The CDR3 coding sequence is TGTGCCAGCAGCTTGATTACCGGGACACTAAACTATGGCTACACCTTC.

This clone has just one count. The chain uses TRBV10-2 and TRBJ2-1, with TRBD1 identical over 9 bases. V shed 4 bases, J shed 7 bases, and the junction held 8 bases outside the gene matches. Germline values: CDR1 WSHSY, CDR2 SAAADI. The CDR3 extends over 15 amino acids. CDR3 in DNA: TGCGCCAGCAGTGGGGGACAGGGTAGAGAAAATGAGCAGTTCTTC. Protein sequence: CASSGGQGRENEQFF.

The genes are TRBV7-9 and TRBJ1-2, with D unresolved. Trimming took off 11 bases at V and 0 bases at J, with 7 bases between the two ends. The CDR3 is made up of 11 amino acids. Germline V lookup: CDR1 SEHNR, CDR2 FQNEAQ (reference sequence). The CDR3 here is CALVANYGYTF. CDR3 DNA: TGTGCCCTGGTAGCTAACTATGGCTACACCTTC.

Only a few counts were recorded for this clone. The CDR3 DNA is TGTGCCAGCAGTTACCATTTGGCAGAAATGAACACTGAAGCTTTCTTT. Protein: CASSYHLAEMNTEAFF. This chain uses TRBV6-5 with TRBJ1-1, with D hard to call. The CDR3 covers 16 residues. The V gene's germline CDR1 is MNHEY and CDR2 SVGAGI. V was pared by 2 bases and J by 0 bases, with 13 bases between.

Here the CDR3 DNA reads TGCGCCAGCAGCTTGGGGACGGGTAGCCTTAACTATGGCTACACCTTC. This codes for CASSLGTGSLNYGYTF. J is TRBJ1-2 and V is TRBV5-1; D not certain. Germline CDR1 and CDR2: SGHRS and YFSETQ. V lost 0 bases, J lost 1 base, and 13 bases lay in between. CDR3 length: 16 residues.

The gene calls are TRBV25-1 and TRBJ1-1, with D possibly being TRBD1 (5 bases). The CDR3 length is 13 residues. V lost 4 bases and J lost 1, with 7 bases in between. Germline V gene data show CDR1 as MGHDK and CDR2 as SYGVNS. The DNA of the CDR3 is TGTGCCAGCAGTGGACAGACGAACACTGAAGCTTTCTTT. Protein product: CASSGQTNTEAFF.

The CDR3, as DNA: TGTGCCAGCAGTCCCGGGACGGGAGAAAAACTGTTTTTT. Amino acids: CASSPGTGEKLFF. The gene calls are TRBV27 and TRBJ1-4; the D gene is possibly TRBD1 (5 bases). The CDR3 contains 13 residues. The germline V gene encodes CDR1 MNHEY and CDR2 SMNVEV (reference sequence). The germline V and J ends were trimmed by 5 bases and 8 bases, with 12 bases remaining between them.

This clone was detected a few times. The gene calls are TRBV2 and TRBJ1-1; D gene uncertain. This CDR3 is 13 amino acids long. Germline V gene data show CDR1 as SNHLY and CDR2 as FYNNEI. The V gene lost 4 bases and the J gene lost 2 bases, with 8 bases spanning the gap. CDR3 in DNA: TGTGCCAGCAGTGGTCAGCCCAACACTGAAGCTTTCTTT. Encoded protein: CASSGQPNTEAFF.

The rearrangement links TRBV6-1 to TRBJ2-2, with 8 bases identical to TRBD1. The CDR3 length is 15 residues. Germline CDR1 and CDR2: MNHNS and SASEGT. After removal of 7 bases from V and 4 bases from J, the junction contained 8 bases not matched to a gene. The CDR3 DNA reads TGTGCCAGCACCACAGGGGGTATCAGCACCGGGGAGCTGTTTTTT. This gives the protein CASTTGGISTGELFF.

This chain links TRBV4-1 with TRBJ2-1, with 11 bases identical to TRBD2. Germline CDR1 MGHRA, CDR2 YSYEKL. The CDR3 is 16 residues long. V was clipped by 5 bases and J by 7 bases; unmatched bases: 10. The CDR3 DNA reads TGCGCCAGCAGCGGTTATGAGACTAGCGGGGCGAATGAGCAGTTCTTC. Its translation: CASSGYETSGANEQFF.